The clone carrying this TCR beta chain turned up a few times. Its antigen is undetermined. All donors comprised healthy Caucasians. Carrying unique molecular identifiers, the cDNA also gained a universal primer site through template switching. TCRdb fed the 5' RACE reads into MiXCR, producing one record per CDR3 protein. This sample carries approximately 20,000 distinct CDR3 sequences, 55% to 75% of them seen once, and the ten largest clones take 5.5% to 7%. This entry comes from a study of identical twins. Overall study results and limits: Abundant beta clonotypes from cord blood had fewer insertions, unlike memory repertoires, which showed none. Monozygotic twin pairs showed more out-of-frame TCR alpha sharing than models estimated.

The CDR3 is 13 residues long. Germline V gene sequence: CDR1 MNHNY, CDR2 SVGAGI (reference sequence). The V end was cut by 2 bases, the J end by 5 bases, with 7 bases between. The origin of this receptor is a woman in her late teens or twenties in good health. This table probably holds off-target reads from a library built for another chain. Sequenced sample: memory (CD45RO+) T cells sorted from blood. The chain carries TRBV6-6 and TRBJ2-1; no definite D call. The CDR3 spells CASSYRHHNEQFF. The CDR3 coding sequence is TGTGCCAGCAGTTACCGGCACCACAATGAGCAGTTCTTC.